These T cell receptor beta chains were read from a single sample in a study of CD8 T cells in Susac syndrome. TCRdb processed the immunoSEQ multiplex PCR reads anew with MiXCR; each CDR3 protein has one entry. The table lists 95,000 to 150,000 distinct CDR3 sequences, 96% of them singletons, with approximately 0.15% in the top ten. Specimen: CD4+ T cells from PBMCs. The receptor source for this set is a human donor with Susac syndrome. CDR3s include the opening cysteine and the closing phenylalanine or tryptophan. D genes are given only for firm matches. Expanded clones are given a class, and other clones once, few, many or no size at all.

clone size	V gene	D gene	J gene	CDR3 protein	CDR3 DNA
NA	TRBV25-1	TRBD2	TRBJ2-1	CASSVGTSGSLRNEQFF	TGTGCCAGCAGTGTGGGGACTAGCGGGAGTCTACGAAATGAGCAGTTCTTC
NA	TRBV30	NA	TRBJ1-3	CAWSVGSGNTIYF	TGTGCCTGGAGTGTAGGGTCTGGAAACACCATATATTTT
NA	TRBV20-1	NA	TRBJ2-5	CSARERRETQYF	TGCAGTGCTAGAGAGAGACGGGAGACCCAGTACTTC
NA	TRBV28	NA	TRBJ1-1	CASSLWLGAAEAFF	TGTGCCAGCAGTTTATGGTTAGGGGCGGCTGAAGCTTTCTTT
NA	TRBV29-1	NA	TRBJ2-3	CSVVSIGSGRYTDTQYF	TGCAGCGTTGTCTCTATTGGGTCGGGCAGATACACAGATACGCAGTATTTT
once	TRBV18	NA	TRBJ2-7	CASSPGLGLYEQYF	TGTGCCAGCTCACCAGGATTGGGGCTCTACGAGCAGTACTTC
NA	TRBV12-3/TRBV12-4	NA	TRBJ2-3	CASSLRSTDTQYF	TGTGCCAGCAGTTTACGAAGCACAGATACGCAGTATTTT
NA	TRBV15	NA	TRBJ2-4	CATSSYGQLEVRDIQYF	TGTGCCACCAGCAGTTATGGGCAACTCGAGGTTAGGGACATTCAGTACTTC
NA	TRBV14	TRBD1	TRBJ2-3	CASSTLGQGLADTQYF	TGTGCCAGCAGTACCCTAGGACAGGGATTAGCAGATACGCAGTATTTT
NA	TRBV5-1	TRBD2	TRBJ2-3	CASSSSGRAGDTQYF	TGCGCCAGCAGCTCAAGCGGGAGGGCCGGGGATACGCAGTATTTT
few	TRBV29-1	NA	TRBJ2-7	CSVVTSGYEQYF	TGCAGCGTTGTGACTAGTGGGTACGAGCAGTACTTC
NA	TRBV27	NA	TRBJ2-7	CATAPDGISYEQYF	TGTGCCACAGCCCCCGACGGAATCTCCTACGAGCAGTACTTC